The 5 T cell receptor beta chains below all came from one sample that was sequenced in a study of memory CD8 T cells in hepatitis C reinfection. Sample time point: late/post reinfection, 12 to 24 weeks after detection. TCR sequencing was done directly ex vivo on sorted cells, without expansion in vitro. Assay: immunoSEQ multiplex PCR; the TCRdb copy retains only in-frame clones and omits some. In the table there are about 43,000 clones, roughly 89% of which are singletons. The sample comprised naive CD8+ T cells sorted from blood. The receptors stem from a man aged 18 to 35 with hepatitis C virus infection.

As regards this clone: One end of the junction fails to match germline, which may point to a read error. This chain connects TRBV7-9 to TRBJ2-7; D possibly corresponds to TRBD2 (5 bases). This CDR3 spans 15 amino acids. Germline V gene data show CDR1 as SEHNR and CDR2 as FQNEAQ (reference sequence). This CDR3 reads CAGSFPKEDSYEQYF. The DNA for the CDR3 is TGTGCCGGCAGCTTTCCTAAGGAGGACTCCTACGAGCAGTACTTC.

The chain couples TRBV4-1 to TRBJ2-2; D might be TRBD1 (6 bases). The CDR3 sequence is 16 residues long. CDR1 is MGHRA and CDR2 is YSYEKL in the germline V gene. The V end lost 3 bases, the J end lost 0 bases, and 11 bases lay between the germline ends. CDR3 DNA: TGCGCCAGCAGCCATCAAGGACAGTCGAACACCGGGGAGCTGTTTTTT. It specifies CASSHQGQSNTGELFF.

This clone was observed a few times. The V and J genes are TRBV4-1 and TRBJ1-1; D possibly corresponds to TRBD1 (5 bases). V shed 1 base and J shed 8 bases, with 11 bases lying between them. The germline CDR1 and CDR2 sequences are MGHRA and YSYEKL. This CDR3 is built from 13 residues. CDR3 residues: CASSQARQFEAFF. The CDR3 bases are TGCGCCAGCAGCCAAGCACGACAGTTCGAAGCTTTCTTT.

V and J are TRBV27 and TRBJ2-3; 9 bases agree with TRBD2. The V and J ends lost 6 bases and 4 bases, in that order; junction bases with no gene match: 8. This CDR3 spans 15 amino acids. Germline lookup yields CDR1 MNHEY and CDR2 SMNVEV (reference sequence). The CDR3 loop is CASRLIAGAADTQYF. The CDR3, as DNA: TGTGCCAGCAGACTCATAGCGGGAGCGGCAGATACGCAGTATTTT.

V is TRBV28 and J is TRBJ2-5; D is possibly TRBD2 (5 bases). CDR1 is MDHEN, CDR2 SYDVKM, per germline. The CDR3 sequence is 16 residues long. V shed 3 bases and J shed 4 bases, with 18 bases lying between them. The CDR3 protein is CASSLDGGSDRETQYF. Here the CDR3 DNA reads TGTGCCAGCAGTTTGGACGGAGGTAGCGACCGAGAGACCCAGTACTTC.